These 4 T cell receptor beta chains were sequenced from one sample in a study of blood T cell repertoires in COVID-19. This table comes from immunoSEQ multiplex PCR, and its TCRdb copy is limited to in-frame clones, with some not included. Here the sample spans about 210,000 clones, roughly four fifths being singletons. Specimen: peripheral blood. These receptor sequences come from a woman in her thirties or forties with acute or convalescent COVID-19.

This chain links TRBV11-3 with TRBJ1-5; 8 nucleotides agree with TRBD1. CDR1 is SGHNT, CDR2 YENEEA, per germline. The J segment lost 0 bases and the V segment lost 0 bases, leaving 10 bases of the junction unmatched. The CDR3 length is 19 residues. CDR3 sequence: CASSLDSTDRDNSNQPQHF. CDR3 DNA: TGTGCCAGCAGCTTAGACTCCACGGACAGGGACAATAGCAATCAGCCCCAGCATTTT.

The chain employs TRBV9 and TRBJ2-3, with 11 bases fitting TRBD2. Trimming took 0 bases from V and 2 from J; bases not matched to a gene: 8. Looked up from germline, CDR1 is SGDLS and CDR2 is YYNGEE. The CDR3 totals 18 residues. CDR3 loop: CASSVAYRLAGITDTQYF. In DNA form, the CDR3 reads TGTGCCAGCAGCGTAGCTTATAGACTAGCGGGGATCACAGATACGCAGTATTTT.

The J gene is TRBJ1-3, the V gene TRBV18; no firm D call. Germline V CDR1 and CDR2: KGHSH, LQKENI. V was cut by 3 bases and J by 0 bases, with 15 bases left in between. The CDR3 is made up of 17 amino acids. CDR3 region: CASSPTYPIFSGNTIYF. The CDR3 DNA reads TGTGCCAGCTCACCTACCTACCCCATCTTCTCTGGAAACACCATATATTTT.

The J gene is TRBJ1-3, the V gene TRBV14; D is undetermined. From germline, CDR1 is SGHDN and CDR2 FVKESK. The CDR3 runs 12 residues. With 8 bases removed from V and 1 base from J, the gap between germline ends came to 6 bases. The CDR3 here is CASGPSGNTIYF. The CDR3 region has the DNA TGTGCCAGCGGGCCGTCTGGAAACACCATATATTTT.